These 12 T cell receptor beta chains came from one sample sequenced in a study of T cell repertoires in cytomegalovirus infection. TCRdb processed the reads anew with MiXCR; each CDR3 protein has one entry. Among approximately 170,000 distinct CDR3 sequences listed, 13% to 15% were seen once. Sequences were obtained from PBMCs. Receptors were obtained from a human donor in good health (CMV status not recorded). Some clones in this sample may be carry-over from other donors' samples.

This clonotype has at least ten counts. J is TRBJ1-1 and V is TRBV7-2, with a tentative D call TRBD1 (5 bases). The CDR3 covers 14 residues. The V end lost 0 bases, the J end lost 5 bases, and 10 bases lay between the germline ends. Per the germline V gene, CDR1 is SGHTA and CDR2 is FQGNSA. CDR3 region: CASSLARGGTEAFF. The CDR3 bases are TGTGCCAGCAGCTTAGCTAGGGGAGGGACTGAAGCTTTCTTT.

This clonotype was counted at least ten times. This chain links TRBV12-3 or TRBV12-4 with TRBJ1-3, with TRBD1 identical over 9 bases. With V trimmed by 5 bases and J by 4 bases, 6 bases remained unmatched. This CDR3 contains 15 residues. Here the CDR3 reads CASSHRDRDGNTIYF. CDR3 sequence (DNA): TGTGCCAGCAGTCACCGGGACAGGGACGGAAACACCATATATTTT.

The chain carries TRBV7-9 and TRBJ2-5; D gene unclear. Trimming pared 4 bases from V and 2 bases from J, leaving 11 bases between. Looked up from germline, CDR1 is SEHNR and CDR2 is FQNEAQ (reference sequence). The CDR3 is made up of 14 amino acids. The CDR3 loop is CASSSPDQQETQYF. The CDR3 DNA sequence: TGTGCCAGCAGCTCCCCGGACCAGCAAGAGACCCAGTACTTC.

This clonotype was counted at least ten times. J is TRBJ1-1 and V is TRBV7-3; perhaps TRBD1 as D (5 bases). Germline CDR1 and CDR2: SGHTA and FQGTGA. The CDR3 runs to 13 residues. Trimming left V 1 base short and J 4 bases short, with 7 bases between. The CDR3, as DNA: TGTGCCAGCAGCTTAAAGGGGACCACTGAAGCTTTCTTT. Amino acids: CASSLKGTTEAFF.

The V and J genes are TRBV7-9 and TRBJ1-2, with TRBD1 identical over 7 bases. The CDR3 is 14 amino acids. Germline V gene data show CDR1 as SEHNR and CDR2 as FQNEAQ (reference sequence). Trimming removed 0 bases from V and 5 bases from J; junction bases left unmatched: 3. CDR3 amino acids: CASSLARGGYGYTF. CDR3 bases: TGTGCCAGCAGCTTAGCCAGGGGGGGGTATGGCTACACCTTC.

This clonotype was seen ten or more times. This chain joins TRBV7-6 and TRBJ2-1, with 9 positions matching TRBD2. This CDR3 contains 19 residues. The V segment lost 1 base and the J segment 3 bases; nucleotides outside the gene matches: 13. Per the germline V gene, CDR1 is SGHVS and CDR2 is FNYEAQ. CDR3 loop: CASSLVSLAGLRRYNEQFF. The CDR3 DNA reads TGTGCCAGCAGCTTAGTGTCACTAGCGGGCCTAAGACGCTACAATGAGCAGTTCTTC.

In this sample, this clonotype turned up a few times. This chain joins TRBV5-4 and TRBJ2-5, with 10 bases that match TRBD2. Trimming at V came to 1 base and at J to 4 bases, leaving 7 bases not matched to a gene. There are 16 residues in the CDR3. Germline V CDR1 and CDR2: SGHNT, YYREEE (reference sequence). CDR3 sequence reads: CASSLPAGGGRETQYF. CDR3 nucleotide sequence: TGTGCCAGCAGCTTGCCAGCGGGGGGGGGCCGAGAGACCCAGTACTTC.

This clonotype came up many times. CDR3 protein: CASSYPPAAYNEQFF. The CDR3 bases are TGTGCCAGCAGTTACCCCCCAGCGGCCTACAATGAGCAGTTCTTC. The genes are TRBV6-2 or TRBV6-3 and TRBJ2-1, with D possibly matching TRBD2 (5 bases). CDR3 length equals 15 residues. Germline CDR1 and CDR2: MNHEY and SVGEGT. Trimming removed 2 bases from V and 2 bases from J, with 10 bases in between.

This sequence joins TRBV12-3 or TRBV12-4 and TRBJ2-3; TRBD2 agrees at 7 bases. The V and J ends lost 11 bases and 4 bases, in that order; junction bases with no gene match: 6. The CDR3 has 12 residues. In DNA form, the CDR3 reads TGTGCCGGGGGGGTAACGGCAGATACGCAGTATTTT. It is translated as CAGGVTADTQYF.

In the case of this clonotype: This clone may be a read error of a much larger clone one base away. The V call is TRBV11-2, the J call TRBJ2-1, with a tentative D call TRBD1 (6 bases). This CDR3 comprises 13 residues. Germline assignment: CDR1 SGHAT and CDR2 FQNNGV. This CDR3 reads CASSPGTILGQIF. The CDR3 bases are TGTGCCAGCAGCCCCGGGACAATCTTAGGGCAGATCTTC.

This chain connects TRBV6-5 to TRBJ2-1; 12 bases are a match to TRBD2. The ends lost 4 bases at V and 8 bases at J; junction bases unmatched: 21. This CDR3 comprises 20 residues. The V gene's germline CDR1 is MNHEY and CDR2 SVGAGI. CDR3 DNA sequence: TGTGCCAGCAGTTCCGACAGGCGAGGACTAGCGGGGCGGAGCCGGCATGAGCAGTTCTTC. This codes for CASSSDRRGLAGRSRHEQFF.

This clonotype was seen at least ten times. J is TRBJ2-7 and V is TRBV5-1; D perhaps matches TRBD2 (6 bases). Trimming shortened V by 3 bases and J by 1 base, and 17 bases separated the two germline ends. CDR1 SGHRS and CDR2 YFSETQ come from the germline V gene. CDR3 length: 16 residues. CDR3 bases: TGCGCCAGCAGCTGGGTTACCGGGACTGCATCCTACGAGCAGTACTTC. Its protein is CASSWVTGTASYEQYF.